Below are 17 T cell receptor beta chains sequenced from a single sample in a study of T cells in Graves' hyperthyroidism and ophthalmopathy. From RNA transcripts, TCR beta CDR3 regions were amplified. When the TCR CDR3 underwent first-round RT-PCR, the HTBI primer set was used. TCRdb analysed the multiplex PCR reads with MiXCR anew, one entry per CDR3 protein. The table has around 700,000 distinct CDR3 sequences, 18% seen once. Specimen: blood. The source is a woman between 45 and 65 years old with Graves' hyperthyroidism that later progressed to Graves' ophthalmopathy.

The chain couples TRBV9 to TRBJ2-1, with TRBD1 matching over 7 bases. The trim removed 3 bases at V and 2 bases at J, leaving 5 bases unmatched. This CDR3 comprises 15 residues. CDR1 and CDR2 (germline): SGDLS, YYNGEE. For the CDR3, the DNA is TGTGCCAGCAGCGCCAACAGGGGACCCTACAATGAGCAGTTCTTC. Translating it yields CASSANRGPYNEQFF.

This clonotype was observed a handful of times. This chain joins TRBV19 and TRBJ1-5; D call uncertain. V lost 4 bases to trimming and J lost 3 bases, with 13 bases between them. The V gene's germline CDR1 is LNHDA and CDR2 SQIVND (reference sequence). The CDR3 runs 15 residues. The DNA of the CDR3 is TGTGCCAGTAGTACCCGGACGGCCTACAATCAGCCCCAGCATTTT. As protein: CASSTRTAYNQPQHF.

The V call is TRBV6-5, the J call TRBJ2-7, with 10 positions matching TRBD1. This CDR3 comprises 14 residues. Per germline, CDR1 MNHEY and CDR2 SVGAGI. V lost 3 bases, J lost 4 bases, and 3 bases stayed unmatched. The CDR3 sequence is CASSYRDRGYEQYF. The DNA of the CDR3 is TGTGCCAGCAGTTATCGGGACAGGGGTTACGAGCAGTACTTC.

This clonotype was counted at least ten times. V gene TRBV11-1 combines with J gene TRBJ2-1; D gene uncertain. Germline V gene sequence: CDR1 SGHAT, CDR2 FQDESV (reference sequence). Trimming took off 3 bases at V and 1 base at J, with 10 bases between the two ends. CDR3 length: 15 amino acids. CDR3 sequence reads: CASSFFDRSYNEQFF. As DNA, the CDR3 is TGTGCCAGCAGCTTCTTTGACCGTTCCTACAATGAGCAGTTCTTC.

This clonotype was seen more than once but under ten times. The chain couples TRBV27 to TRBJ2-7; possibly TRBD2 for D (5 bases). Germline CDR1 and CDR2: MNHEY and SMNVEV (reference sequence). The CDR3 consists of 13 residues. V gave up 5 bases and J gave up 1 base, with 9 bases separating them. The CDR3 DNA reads TGTGCCAGCAGTATCGAGGGATCCTACGAGCAGTACTTC. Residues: CASSIEGSYEQYF.

CDR3: CSARTGLARIDTQYF. DNA for the CDR3: TGCAGTGCTAGAACGGGACTAGCGAGGATTGATACGCAGTATTTT. The V gene is TRBV20-1, the J gene TRBJ2-3; 10 bases fit TRBD2. Germline lookup yields CDR1 DFQATT and CDR2 SNEGSKA (reference sequence). This CDR3 is 15 amino acids long. Germline trimming cut 2 bases from V and 6 bases from J; bases unmatched to any gene: 8.

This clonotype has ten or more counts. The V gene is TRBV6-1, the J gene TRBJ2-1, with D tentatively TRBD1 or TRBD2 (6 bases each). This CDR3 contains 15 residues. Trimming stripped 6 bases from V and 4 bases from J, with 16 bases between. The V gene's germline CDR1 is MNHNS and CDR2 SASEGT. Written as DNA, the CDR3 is TGTGCCAGCAGAGAGTCGGGGGCCGGTTACAATGAGCAGTTCTTC. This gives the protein CASRESGAGYNEQFF.

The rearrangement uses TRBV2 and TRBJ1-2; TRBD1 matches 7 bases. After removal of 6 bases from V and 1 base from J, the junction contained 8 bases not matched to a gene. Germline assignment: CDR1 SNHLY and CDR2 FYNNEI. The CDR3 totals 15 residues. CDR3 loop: CASSPRGQINYGYTF. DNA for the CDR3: TGTGCCAGCAGCCCTAGGGGACAGATTAACTATGGCTACACCTTC. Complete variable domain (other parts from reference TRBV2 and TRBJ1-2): EPEVTQTPSHQVTQMGQEVILRCVPISNHLYFYWYRQILGQKVEFLVSFYNNEISEKSEIFDDQFSVERPDGSNFTLKIRSTKLEDSAMYFCASSPRGQINYGYTFGSGTRLTVV.

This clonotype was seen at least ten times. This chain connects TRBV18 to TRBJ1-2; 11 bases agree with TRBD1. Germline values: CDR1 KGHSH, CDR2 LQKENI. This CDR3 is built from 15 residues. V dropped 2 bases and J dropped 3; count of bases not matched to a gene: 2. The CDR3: CASSPVGQGDYGYTF. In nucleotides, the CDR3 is TGTGCCAGCTCACCAGTGGGACAGGGGGACTATGGCTACACCTTC. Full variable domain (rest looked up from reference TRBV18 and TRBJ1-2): NAGVMQNPRHLVRRRGQEARLRCSPMKGHSHVYWYRQLPEEGLKFMVYLQKENIIDESGMPKERFSAEFPKEGPSILRIQQVVRGDSAAYFCASSPVGQGDYGYTFGSGTRLTVV.

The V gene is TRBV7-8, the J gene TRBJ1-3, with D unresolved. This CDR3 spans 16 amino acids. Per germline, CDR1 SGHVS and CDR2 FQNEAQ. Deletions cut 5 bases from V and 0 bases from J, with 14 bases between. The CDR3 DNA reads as TGTGCCAGCAGCCGAATACAGCCTAACTCTGGAAACACCATATATTTT. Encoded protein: CASSRIQPNSGNTIYF.

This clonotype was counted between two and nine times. CDR3 region: CASTVIGRRYEQYF. The CDR3 DNA is TGTGCCAGCACGGTGATTGGCCGAAGATACGAGCAGTACTTC. The chain recombines TRBV7-8 with TRBJ2-7; no definite D call. CDR1 and CDR2 from the germline V gene are SGHVS and FQNEAQ. This CDR3 is built from 14 residues. Trimming removed 7 bases from V and 4 bases from J, with 17 bases in between.

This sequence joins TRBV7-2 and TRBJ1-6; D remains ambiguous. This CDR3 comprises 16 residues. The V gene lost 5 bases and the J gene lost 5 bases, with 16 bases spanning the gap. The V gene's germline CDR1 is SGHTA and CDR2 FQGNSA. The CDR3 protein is CASSPFLLGNNSPLHF. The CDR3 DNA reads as TGTGCCAGCAGCCCCTTTCTTCTAGGGAATAATTCACCCCTCCACTTT. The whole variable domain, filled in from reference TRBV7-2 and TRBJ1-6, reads GAGVSQSPSNKVTEKGKDVELRCDPISGHTALYWYRQSLGQGLEFLIYFQGNSAPDKSGLPSDRFSAERTGGSVSTLTIQRTQQEDSAVYLCASSPFLLGNNSPLHFGNGTRLTVT.

CDR3 DNA: TGTGCCAGCAGCTTCGGGGGGGGGTGGAGTTACGAGCAGTACTTC. It codes for CASSFGGGWSYEQYF. The V gene is TRBV11-2, the J gene TRBJ2-7; 8 nucleotides line up with TRBD2. Germline V gene data show CDR1 as SGHAT and CDR2 as FQNNGV. V dropped 3 bases and J dropped 4; count of bases not matched to a gene: 8. The CDR3 spans 15 residues.

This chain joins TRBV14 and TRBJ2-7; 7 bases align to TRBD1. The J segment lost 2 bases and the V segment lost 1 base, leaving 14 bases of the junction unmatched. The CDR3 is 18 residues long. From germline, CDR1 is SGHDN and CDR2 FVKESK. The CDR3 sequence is CASSQGLRDSSSAYEQYF. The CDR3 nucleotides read TGTGCCAGCAGCCAAGGCCTCCGGGACAGTTCGTCTGCCTACGAGCAGTACTTC.

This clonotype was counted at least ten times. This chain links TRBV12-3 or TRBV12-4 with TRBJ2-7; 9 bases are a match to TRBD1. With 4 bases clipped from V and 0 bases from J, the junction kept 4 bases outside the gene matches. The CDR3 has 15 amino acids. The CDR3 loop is CASSSSTGGSYEQYF. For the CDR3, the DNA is TGTGCCAGCAGTTCATCGACAGGGGGCTCCTACGAGCAGTACTTC.

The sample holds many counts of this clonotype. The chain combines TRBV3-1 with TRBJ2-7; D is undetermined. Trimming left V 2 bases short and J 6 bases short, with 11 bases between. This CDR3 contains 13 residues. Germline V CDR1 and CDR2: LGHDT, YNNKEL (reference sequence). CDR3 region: CASSQNLDPEQYF. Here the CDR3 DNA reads TGTGCCAGCAGCCAAAATCTCGACCCCGAGCAGTACTTC.

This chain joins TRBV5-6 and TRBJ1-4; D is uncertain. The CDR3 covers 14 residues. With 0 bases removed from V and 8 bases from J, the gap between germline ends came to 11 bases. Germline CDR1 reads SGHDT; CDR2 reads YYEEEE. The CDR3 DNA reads TGTGCCAGCAGCTTGGGTACCGGCAGGGAAAAACTGTTTTTT. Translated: CASSLGTGREKLFF.